This T cell receptor (beta chain) was found in a study of OX40 agonist ivuxolimab in advanced cancers. Assay: immunoSEQ multiplex PCR; the TCRdb copy retains only in-frame clones and omits some. This sample has roughly 90,000 clones, with roughly nine tenths found just once. The V end lost 5 bases, the J end lost 7 bases, and 15 bases lay between the germline ends. The CDR3 is 14 residues long. CDR1 SGHTA and CDR2 FQGNSA come from the germline V gene. The receptor was derived from an adult with an advanced solid tumor such as melanoma, head and neck, liver or kidney cancer. The rearrangement links TRBV7-2 to TRBJ2-4, with D possibly TRBD2 on 5 matching bases. The sequenced sample was CD4+ or CD8+ T cells sorted from blood, obtained in a trial of the OX40 agonist ivuxolimab. In DNA, the CDR3 is TGTGCCAGCAGCGCAGCTGCCCGAGGGAACATTCAGTACTTC. It codes for CASSAAARGNIQYF.